The entry that follows covers one TCR beta chain sequence. PCR employed 60 Vbeta and 13 Jbeta primers. Clones were sequenced by immunoSEQ multiplex PCR, and TCRdb holds only the in-frame ones, with some missing. Seen here are approximately 150,000 clones, 80% to 85% observed once, and the top ten hold 2.9%. This specimen comes from a study of cytomegalovirus exposure and HLA in healthy donors. This CDR3 has 14 amino acids. V was cut by 4 bases and J by 4 bases, with 11 bases left in between. Per the germline V gene, CDR1 is GTSNPN and CDR2 is SVGIG (reference sequence). The sample was PBMCs. The rearrangement uses TRBV30 and TRBJ1-6, with D possibly being TRBD1 (5 bases). This sequence was found in a woman aged 25 to 45 in good health and CMV-seronegative. CDR3: CAWTPGGYNSPLHF. The CDR3 nucleotides read TGTGCCTGGACACCTGGGGGGTATAATTCACCCCTCCACTTT.